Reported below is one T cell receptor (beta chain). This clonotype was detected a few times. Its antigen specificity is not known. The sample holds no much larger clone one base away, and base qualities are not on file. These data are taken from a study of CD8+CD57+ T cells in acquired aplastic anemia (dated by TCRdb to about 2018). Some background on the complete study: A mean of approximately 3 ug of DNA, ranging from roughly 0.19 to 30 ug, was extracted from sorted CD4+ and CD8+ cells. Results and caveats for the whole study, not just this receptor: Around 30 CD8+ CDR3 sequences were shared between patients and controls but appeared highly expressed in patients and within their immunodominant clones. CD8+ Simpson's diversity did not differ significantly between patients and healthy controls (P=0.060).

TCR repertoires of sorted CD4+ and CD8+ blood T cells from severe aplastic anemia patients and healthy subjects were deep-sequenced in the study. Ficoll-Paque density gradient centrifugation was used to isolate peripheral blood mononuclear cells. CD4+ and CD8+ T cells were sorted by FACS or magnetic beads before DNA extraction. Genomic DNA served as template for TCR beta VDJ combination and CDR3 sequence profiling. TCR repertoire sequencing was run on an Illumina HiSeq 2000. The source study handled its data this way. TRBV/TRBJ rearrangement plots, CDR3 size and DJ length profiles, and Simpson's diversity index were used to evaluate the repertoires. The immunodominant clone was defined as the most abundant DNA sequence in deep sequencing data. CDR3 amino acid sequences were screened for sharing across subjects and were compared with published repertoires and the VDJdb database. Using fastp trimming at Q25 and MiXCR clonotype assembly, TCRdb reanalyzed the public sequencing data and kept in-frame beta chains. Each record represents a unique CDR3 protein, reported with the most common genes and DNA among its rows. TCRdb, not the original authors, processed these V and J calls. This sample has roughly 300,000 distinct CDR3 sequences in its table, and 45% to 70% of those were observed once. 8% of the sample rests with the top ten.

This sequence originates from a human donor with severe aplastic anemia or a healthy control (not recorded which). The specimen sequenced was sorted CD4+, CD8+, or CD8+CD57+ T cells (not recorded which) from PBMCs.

The CDR3 loop reads CASSLGGGELDYNEQFF. The sequence in DNA is TGTGCCAGCAGCTTAGGCGGCGGCGAACTCGACTACAATGAGCAGTTCTTC. The chain is encoded by TRBV7-3 joined to TRBJ2-1; there is no confident call for the D gene. The CDR3 numbers 17 residues from cysteine through phenylalanine. Of the read, only the CDR3 DNA is kept; its 51 bases are in frame from base 1. A distance of 17 bases separates the germline ends of V and J, which lose 2 bases and 3 bases respectively. The germline V gene supplies CDR1 SGHTA and CDR2 FQGTGA.